These T cell receptor beta chains were read from a single sample in a study of T cells in Graves' hyperthyroidism and ophthalmopathy. TCRdb ran MiXCR on the multiplex PCR reads and lists one entry per CDR3 protein. Of hundreds of thousands of distinct CDR3 sequences listed, roughly 50% are singletons. Source material: peripheral blood or thyroid tissue (not recorded which). These TCRs come from a woman aged 18-29 years with Graves' hyperthyroidism. Each CDR3 is given with its conserved first and last residue. D genes are given only for firm matches. Rows give clone size only sometimes, using once, few, many, or a class for an expanded clone.

- | - | TRBJ2-7 | TRBV7-9 | CASSQGLGPLYEQYF | TGCGCCAGCAGCCAAGGTCTGGGCCCTCTCTACGAGCAGTACTTC
- | - | TRBJ1-5 | TRBV7-9 | CASSAGEGSNQPQHF | TGTGCCAGCAGCGCGGGGGAGGGAAGCAATCAGCCCCAGCATTTT
- | - | TRBJ1-5 | TRBV29-1 | CSVAFHDSNQPQHF | TGCAGCGTTGCCTTTCACGATAGCAATCAGCCCCAGCATTTT
few | - | TRBJ2-7 | TRBV7-2 | CASSPPRLFRRPPYEQYF | TGTGCCAGCAGCCCTCCCCGACTTTTCCGACGGCCCCCCTACGAGCAGTACTTC
- | TRBD2 | TRBJ2-7 | TRBV10-2 | CASGGRGSYEQYF | TGCGCCAGTGGCGGGAGAGGTTCCTACGAGCAGTACTTC
- | - | TRBJ1-2 | TRBV24-1 | CATSTVREAYGYTF | TGTGCCACCAGTACTGTCAGAGAAGCCTATGGCTACACCTTC
many | - | TRBJ1-2 | TRBV14 | CASSQGLLRDYGYTF | TGTGCCAGCAGCCAAGGTCTCTTGAGGGACTATGGCTACACCTTC
many | TRBD1 | TRBJ2-7 | TRBV15 | CATSVRDRDYEQYF | TGTGCCACCAGCGTCCGGGACAGGGACTACGAGCAGTACTTC
- | TRBD1 | TRBJ1-5 | TRBV24-1 | CVTGTGGNQPQHF | TGTGTCACCGGGACAGGGGGCAATCAGCCCCAGCATTTT
- | - | TRBJ2-7 | TRBV7-6 | CASSRGATSEQYF | TGTGCCAGCAGCAGGGGGGCCACCTCCGAGCAGTACTTC
- | - | TRBJ1-5 | TRBV7-9 | CARQGGPNGRPQHF | TGTGCGCGACAAGGGGGTCCCAACGGAAGGCCCCAGCATTTT
- | - | TRBJ2-7 | TRBV24-1 | CASSPPSINEQYF | TGTGCCAGCTCACCACCTTCAATTAACGAGCAGTACTTC
- | - | TRBJ1-5 | TRBV24-1 | CASSPYQGQPQHF | TGTGCCAGCTCACCTTATCAGGGGCAGCCCCAGCATTTT
once | - | TRBJ1-4 | TRBV7-7 | CASSSADGKLFF | TGTGCTAGCAGCTCAGCCGACGGGAAACTGTTTTTT
- | - | TRBJ2-5 | TRBV14 | CASSQDIPGRFVF | TGTGCCAGCAGCCAAGATATTCCAGGGAGGTTCGTGTTC
- | - | TRBJ2-4 | TRBV15 | CATSRDQSGGADIQYF | TGTGCCACCAGCAGAGATCAGAGCGGTGGGGCGGACATTCAGTACTTC
few | TRBD1 | TRBJ1-1 | TRBV10-3 | CATSPDRGREAFF | TGTGCCACCTCCCCTGACAGGGGGCGAGAAGCTTTCTTT
many | TRBD2 | TRBJ2-7 | TRBV7-2 | CASSLELAGRYEQYF | TGTGCCAGCAGCTTAGAACTAGCGGGTCGCTACGAGCAGTACTTC
few | - | TRBJ1-2 | TRBV11-2 | CASSQESRQGNGYTF | TGTGCCAGCAGCCAAGAAAGTCGGCAGGGGAATGGCTACACCTTC
few | - | TRBJ1-1 | TRBV6-5 | CASSYSGWGRAFF | TGTGCCAGCAGTTACTCGGGTTGGGGTCGAGCTTTCTTT
- | - | TRBJ1-3 | TRBV24-1 | CATSDSGGTIYF | TGTGCCACCAGTGATTCGGGGGGCACCATATATTTT
- | TRBD1 | TRBJ1-5 | TRBV2 | CASSATGVGSNQPQHF | TGTGCCAGCAGTGCTACAGGGGTGGGAAGCAATCAGCCCCAGCATTTT